The present T cell receptor beta chain was sequenced within a study of vaccination and CD4 T cells after COVID-19. Treatment given: roughly 10-day PBMC culture with coronavirus spike peptide pools or control peptides (ViraFEST assay). ViraFEST grew antigen-specific T cells using peptide pools, then sequenced TCRs. On this clonotype itself: The antigen is unknown.

Trimming took 6 bases from V and 5 from J, leaving 10 bases between them. CDR1 SNHLY and CDR2 FYNNEI come from the germline V gene. The CDR3 is 13 residues long. Oncomine TCR Beta short-read sequencing was applied to DNA from cultured CD4+ T cells. After culture, CD4+ T cells served as the source for genomic DNA extraction. TCRdb ran MiXCR on the PCR reads and lists one entry per CDR3 protein. The sample has 15,000 or so distinct CDR3 sequences, about 40% seen once. The origin of this receptor is a human donor who had recovered from COVID-19. The chain has TRBV2 and TRBJ2-2, with D maybe TRBD2 (5 bases). Specimen: CD4+ T cells from blood, cultured in vitro. CDR3 amino acids: CASSSWTTGELFF. The DNA of the CDR3 is TGTGCCAGCAGCTCCTGGACTACCGGGGAGCTGTTTTTT. The full variable domain, in which reference TRBV2 and TRBJ2-2 provide the parts outside the CDR3, is EPEVTQTPSHQVTQMGQEVILRCVPISNHLYFYWYRQILGQKVEFLVSFYNNEISEKSEIFDDQFSVERPDGSNFTLKIRSTKLEDSAMYFCASSSWTTGELFFGEGSRLTVL.